The rows below give T cell receptor beta chains drawn from one sample of a study of TIL therapy for anti-PD-1-resistant metastatic lung cancer. The assay was immunoSEQ multiplex PCR, and TCRdb's table has in-frame clones only and misses some. This sample has more than 12,000 clones, with around 86% found just once. Sequencing used blood, obtained at baseline. The source of these receptors is a person aged 30 to 80 with non-small cell lung cancer. Both conserved end residues are part of each CDR3. Fields, in order: V gene, D gene, clone size, J gene, CDR3 protein, CDR3 DNA. A D gene is named only where the DNA matches it firmly. Expanded clones get a size class; other rows say once, few or many, or leave the size out.

TRBV9	NA	NA	TRBJ2-3	CASSPRRSGTYLTDTQYF	TGTGCCAGCAGCCCCCGACGGTCGGGGACTTACCTCACAGATACGCAGTATTTT
TRBV18	NA	NA	TRBJ1-1	CASSPWRENTEAFF	TGTGCCAGCTCACCATGGAGGGAGAACACTGAAGCTTTCTTT
TRBV6-5	NA	NA	TRBJ2-2	CASSPRRGNTGELFF	TGTGCCAGCAGTCCCAGGAGGGGCAACACCGGGGAGCTGTTTTTT
TRBV9	NA	once	TRBJ2-2	CASSGTVNTGELFF	TGTGCCAGCAGCGGAACAGTGAACACCGGGGAGCTGTTTTTT
TRBV10-3	NA	once	TRBJ1-5	CAISGQPTNQPQHF	TGTGCCATCTCCGGACAGCCCACCAATCAGCCCCAGCATTTT
TRBV4-1	NA	NA	TRBJ2-5	CASSPKDQETQYF	TGCGCCAGCAGCCCGAAGGATCAAGAGACCCAGTACTTC
TRBV4-3	NA	NA	TRBJ1-3	CASSQDYAGTQVYF	TGCGCCAGCAGCCAAGATTATGCTGGTACTCAAGTATATTTT
TRBV6-6	TRBD2	NA	TRBJ2-7	CASSYSGTSPYEQYF	TGTGCCAGCAGTTACTCAGGGACTAGCCCCTACGAGCAGTACTTC
TRBV14	NA	NA	TRBJ1-2	CASSQDPVGWYGYTF	TGTGCCAGCAGCCAAGATCCAGTTGGGTGGTATGGCTACACCTTC
TRBV4-2	NA	NA	TRBJ2-1	CASSQDGAQYNEQFF	TGTGCCAGCAGCCAAGATGGAGCTCAATACAATGAGCAGTTCTTC
TRBV7-2	NA	NA	TRBJ1-2	CASSFDGGGGYTF	TGTGCCAGCAGCTTTGACGGTGGGGGTGGCTACACCTTC
TRBV7-9	NA	NA	TRBJ1-4	CASSSHGSNEKLFF	TGTGCCAGCAGCTCTCACGGGTCTAATGAAAAACTGTTTTTT
TRBV5-1	TRBD2	NA	TRBJ2-5	CASSLAGRPQETQYF	TGCGCCAGCAGCTTGGCCGGGAGGCCACAAGAGACCCAGTACTTC
TRBV11-2	NA	NA	TRBJ2-2	CASRGRARNTGELFF	TGTGCCAGCAGGGGCAGGGCAAGGAACACCGGGGAGCTGTTTTTT
TRBV29-1	NA	NA	TRBJ1-6	CSVLFGRENSPLHF	TGCAGCGTTCTATTCGGCAGGGAGAATTCACCCCTCCACTTT
TRBV28	TRBD2	NA	TRBJ2-5	CASSSVHGTSGNLKETQYF	TGTGCCAGCAGTTCAGTCCACGGGACTAGCGGGAACCTTAAAGAGACCCAGTACTTC
TRBV7-2	TRBD2	once	TRBJ2-5	CASSPSRTSGETQYF	TGTGCCAGCAGCCCATCTCGGACTAGCGGAGAGACCCAGTACTTC
TRBV9	NA	NA	TRBJ1-3	CASSVAIGNSGNTIYF	TGTGCCAGCAGCGTAGCGATTGGTAACTCTGGAAACACCATATATTTT
TRBV7-9	NA	NA	TRBJ2-1	CASSFGNLHEQFF	TGTGCCAGCAGCTTTGGAAATCTCCATGAGCAGTTCTTC
TRBV14	TRBD1	NA	TRBJ2-1	CASSQGQGKNGEQFF	TGTGCCAGCAGCCAGGGACAGGGTAAGAACGGTGAGCAGTTCTTC
TRBV2	NA	NA	TRBJ1-2	CASTAGNYGYTF	TGTGCCAGCACCGCCGGGAACTATGGCTACACCTTC
TRBV20-1	TRBD2	NA	TRBJ2-3	CSAPTSGKLYF	TGCAGTGCCCCGACTAGCGGGAAATTGTATTTT
TRBV28	TRBD1	NA	TRBJ1-4	CASRGQGSNEKLFF	TGTGCCAGCAGAGGACAGGGGTCTAATGAAAAACTGTTTTTT
TRBV14	NA	NA	TRBJ1-1	CASSQGVTTEAFF	TGTGCCAGCAGCCAAGGGGTGACCACTGAAGCTTTCTTT
TRBV5-5	TRBD1	NA	TRBJ1-5	CASSRILMTGVNQPQHF	TGTGCCAGCAGCCGTATTCTAATGACAGGGGTCAATCAGCCCCAGCATTTT
TRBV7-9	NA	NA	TRBJ1-1	CASSLEEGTEAFF	TGTGCCAGCAGCTTGGAGGAAGGCACTGAAGCTTTCTTT
TRBV7-2	NA	NA	TRBJ1-2	CASSLAPGANYGYTF	TGTGCCAGCAGCTTAGCGCCGGGGGCTAACTATGGCTACACCTTC
TRBV5-1	NA	NA	TRBJ2-3	CASSLAVGLTQYF	TGCGCCAGCAGCTTGGCCGTGGGTCTAACGCAGTATTTT
TRBV6-5	NA	NA	TRBJ1-4	CASRRESLEKLFF	TGTGCCAGCAGAAGGGAGTCGCTGGAAAAACTGTTTTTT
TRBV5-1	TRBD1	NA	TRBJ2-5	CASSPTTGGEDETQYF	TGCGCCAGCAGCCCTACGACAGGGGGGGAGGATGAGACCCAGTACTTC
TRBV4-2	TRBD2	NA	TRBJ2-2	CASRSGGGRTGELFF	TGTGCCAGTAGGAGCGGGGGGGGTCGCACCGGGGAGCTGTTTTTT
TRBV10-3	NA	NA	TRBJ1-4	CAISAPENEKLFF	TGTGCCATCAGTGCTCCGGAAAATGAAAAACTGTTTTTT
TRBV28	NA	few	TRBJ1-5	CASSLWGDNQPQHF	TGTGCCAGCAGTTTGTGGGGAGACAATCAGCCCCAGCATTTT
TRBV7-9	NA	NA	TRBJ1-1	CASSFEGGTEAFF	TGTGCCAGCAGCTTTGAGGGGGGTACTGAAGCTTTCTTT
TRBV5-1	TRBD1	NA	TRBJ1-1	CASSWTGLNTEAFF	TGCGCCAGCAGCTGGACAGGGCTGAACACTGAAGCTTTCTTT
TRBV9	TRBD1	few	TRBJ1-4	CASSVSPGGPNEKLFF	TGTGCCAGCAGCGTAAGTCCAGGGGGACCTAATGAAAAACTGTTTTTT
TRBV4-2	NA	NA	TRBJ1-1	CASSQVWERNTEAFF	TGTGCCAGCAGCCAAGTTTGGGAGCGGAACACTGAAGCTTTCTTT
TRBV15	TRBD2	NA	TRBJ2-3	CATSRDELAGGIDTQYF	TGTGCCACCAGCAGAGATGAGTTAGCGGGGGGTATAGATACGCAGTATTTT
TRBV5-4	TRBD1	NA	TRBJ1-2	CASSRHWDRQGAASYTF	TGTGCCAGCAGCCGCCATTGGGACAGGCAGGGGGCGGCCAGCTATACCTTC
TRBV7-9	NA	NA	TRBJ2-7	CASSGAGSRSYEQYF	TGTGCCAGCAGCGGGGCGGGGAGCCGATCCTACGAGCAGTACTTC
TRBV7-6	TRBD1	NA	TRBJ2-3	CASSSTGSPDTQYF	TGTGCCAGCAGCTCGACAGGGTCCCCAGATACGCAGTATTTT
TRBV19	TRBD2	NA	TRBJ2-3	CASSIAGGDTQYF	TGTGCCAGTAGTATTGCGGGGGGGGATACGCAGTATTTT
TRBV28	NA	NA	TRBJ2-3	CASSPPPGSGTDTQYF	TGTGCCAGCAGTCCCCCCCCGGGGTCCGGAACAGATACGCAGTATTTT
TRBV19	TRBD1	NA	TRBJ1-2	CASSIPQGRAYGYTF	TGTGCCAGTAGTATACCACAGGGGCGTGCTTATGGCTACACCTTC
TRBV11-3	TRBD1	few	TRBJ1-2	CASSPTGRYGYTF	TGTGCCAGCAGCCCGACAGGGAGGTATGGCTACACCTTC
TRBV19	TRBD1	NA	TRBJ1-2	CASNKGGQGRRDGYTF	TGTGCCAGTAATAAGGGGGGACAGGGAAGAAGAGATGGCTACACCTTC